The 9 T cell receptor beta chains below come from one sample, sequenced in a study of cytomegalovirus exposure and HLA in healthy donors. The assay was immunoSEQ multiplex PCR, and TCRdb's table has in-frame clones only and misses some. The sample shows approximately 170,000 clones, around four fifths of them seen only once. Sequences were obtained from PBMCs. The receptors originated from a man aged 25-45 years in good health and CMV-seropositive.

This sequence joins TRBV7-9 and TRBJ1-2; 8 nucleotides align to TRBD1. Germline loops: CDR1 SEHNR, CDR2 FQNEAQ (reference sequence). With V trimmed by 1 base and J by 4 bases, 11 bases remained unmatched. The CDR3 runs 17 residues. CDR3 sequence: CASSLGGTGSPSYGYTF. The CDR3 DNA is TGTGCCAGCAGCTTAGGGGGGACAGGATCCCCAAGCTATGGCTACACCTTC.

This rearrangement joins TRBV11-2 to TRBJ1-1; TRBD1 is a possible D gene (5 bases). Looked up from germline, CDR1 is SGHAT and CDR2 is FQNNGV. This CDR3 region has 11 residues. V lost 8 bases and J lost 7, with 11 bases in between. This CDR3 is CASGRQLEAFF. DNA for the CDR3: TGTGCCAGCGGACGACAGCTTGAAGCTTTCTTT.

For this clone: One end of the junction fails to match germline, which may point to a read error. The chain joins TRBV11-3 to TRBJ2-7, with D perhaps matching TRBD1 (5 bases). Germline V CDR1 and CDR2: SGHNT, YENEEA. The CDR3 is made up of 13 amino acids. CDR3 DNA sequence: TGTGCCAGCAGCCTAGACAGTTCCTACGAGCAGTACTTC. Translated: CASSLDSSYEQYF.

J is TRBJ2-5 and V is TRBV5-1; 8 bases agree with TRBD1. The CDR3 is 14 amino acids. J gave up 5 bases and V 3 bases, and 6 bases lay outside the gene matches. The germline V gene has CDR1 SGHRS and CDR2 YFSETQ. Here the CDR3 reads CASSWTGMGETQYF. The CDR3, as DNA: TGCGCCAGCAGCTGGACAGGGATGGGGGAGACCCAGTACTTC.

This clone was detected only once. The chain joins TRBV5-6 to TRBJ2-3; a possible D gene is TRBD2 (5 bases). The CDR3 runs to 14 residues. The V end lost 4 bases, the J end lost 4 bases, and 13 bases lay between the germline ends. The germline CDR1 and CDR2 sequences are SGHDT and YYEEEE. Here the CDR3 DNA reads TGTGCCAGCAGCCCTCGGGAAGTCGCAGATACGCAGTATTTT. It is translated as CASSPREVADTQYF.

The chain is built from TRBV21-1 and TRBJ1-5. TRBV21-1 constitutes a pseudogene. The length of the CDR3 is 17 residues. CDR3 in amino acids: CASSKKGGDGIEQPQHF. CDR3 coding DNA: TGTGCCAGCAGCAAAAAGGGGGGGGACGGGATTGAGCAGCCCCAGCATTTT.

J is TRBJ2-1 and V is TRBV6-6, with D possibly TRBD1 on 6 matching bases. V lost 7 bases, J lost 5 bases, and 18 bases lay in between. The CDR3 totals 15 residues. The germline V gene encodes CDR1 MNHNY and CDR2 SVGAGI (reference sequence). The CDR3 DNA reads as TGTGCCAGCACCCCAGGGCCAGGGGAAGACAATGAGCAGTTCTTC. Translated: CASTPGPGEDNEQFF.

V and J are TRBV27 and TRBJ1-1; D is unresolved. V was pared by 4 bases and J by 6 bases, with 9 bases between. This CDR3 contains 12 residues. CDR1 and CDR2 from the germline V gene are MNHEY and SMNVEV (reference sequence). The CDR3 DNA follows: TGTGCCAGCAGTTCCGGGAGAGCTGAAGCTTTCTTT. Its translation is CASSSGRAEAFF.

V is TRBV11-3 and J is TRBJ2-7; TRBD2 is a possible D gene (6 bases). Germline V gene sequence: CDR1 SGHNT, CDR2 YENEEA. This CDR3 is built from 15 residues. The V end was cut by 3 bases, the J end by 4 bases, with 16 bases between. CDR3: CASSFGGKGIYEQYF. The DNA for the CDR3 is TGTGCCAGCAGCTTCGGCGGGAAAGGGATTTACGAGCAGTACTTC. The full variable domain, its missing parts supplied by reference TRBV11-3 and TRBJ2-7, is EAGVVQSPRYKIIEKKQPVAFWCNPISGHNTLYWYLQNLGQGPELLIRYENEEAVDDSQLPKDRFSAERLKGVDSTLKIQPAELGDSAVYLCASSFGGKGIYEQYFGPGTRLTVT.